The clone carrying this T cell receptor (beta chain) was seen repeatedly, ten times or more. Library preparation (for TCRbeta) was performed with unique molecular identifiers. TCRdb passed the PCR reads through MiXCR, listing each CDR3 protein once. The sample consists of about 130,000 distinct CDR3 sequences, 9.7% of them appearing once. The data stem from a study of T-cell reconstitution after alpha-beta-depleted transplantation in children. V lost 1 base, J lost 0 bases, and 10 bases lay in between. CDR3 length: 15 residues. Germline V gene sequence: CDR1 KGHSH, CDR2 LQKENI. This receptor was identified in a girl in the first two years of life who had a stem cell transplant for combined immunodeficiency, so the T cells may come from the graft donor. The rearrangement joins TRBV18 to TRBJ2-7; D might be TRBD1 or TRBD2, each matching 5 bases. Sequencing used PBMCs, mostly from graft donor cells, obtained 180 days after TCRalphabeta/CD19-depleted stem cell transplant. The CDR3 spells CASSPLGTSSYEQYF. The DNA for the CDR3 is TGTGCCAGCTCACCACTGGGGACCAGCTCCTACGAGCAGTACTTC. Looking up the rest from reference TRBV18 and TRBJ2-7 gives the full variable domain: NAGVMQNPRHLVRRRGQEARLRCSPMKGHSHVYWYRQLPEEGLKFMVYLQKENIIDESGMPKERFSAEFPKEGPSILRIQQVVRGDSAAYFCASSPLGTSSYEQYFGPGTRLTVT.